This T cell receptor (beta chain) originates from a study of T cell responses to AZD1222 COVID-19 vaccine. V shed 7 bases and J shed 4 bases, with 11 bases lying between them. This CDR3 contains 14 residues. Germline lookup yields CDR1 MRHNA and CDR2 SNTAGT. The protocol was immunoSEQ multiplex PCR, while the TCRdb copy is restricted to in-frame clones and leaves out a portion. The sample has some 150,000 clones, about 81% seen once. V usage is TRBV6-4 and J usage is TRBJ2-6, with D possibly being TRBD1 or TRBD2 (5 bases each). The clonotype originates from an adult in good health. The sequencing here drew on peripheral blood, taken on day 0 of MenACWY control vaccination. CDR3 region: CASKGESGANVLTF. The CDR3 DNA reads TGTGCCAGCAAAGGGGAGTCCGGGGCCAACGTCCTGACTTTC.